Presented here are 4 T cell receptor beta chains from one specimen sequenced in a study of CD8 T cells in Susac syndrome. The RNA, roughly 0.5 to 1 ug, was put through reverse transcription using random hexamers. TCRdb used MiXCR to reprocess the immunoSEQ multiplex PCR reads, holding one entry per CDR3 protein. The profile shows about 250,000 distinct CDR3 sequences, around 93% of them singletons. Sequencing was done on a sample of CD4+ T cells from PBMCs. These receptors came from a human donor with multiple sclerosis.

The V and J genes are TRBV11-3 and TRBJ1-4; D not resolved. The CDR3 totals 12 residues. The germline gives CDR1 SGHNT, CDR2 YENEEA. Deletions cut 8 bases from V and 9 bases from J, with 13 bases between. The CDR3 DNA sequence: TGTGCCAGCTCCCTGGGAGCGCAAAAACTGTTTTTT. Encoded protein: CASSLGAQKLFF.

The chain links TRBV19 to TRBJ2-2; no clear D. Trimming stripped 6 bases from V and 7 bases from J, with 9 bases between. Germline values: CDR1 LNHDA, CDR2 SQIVND (reference sequence). The CDR3 totals 12 residues. CDR3 residues: CASRRTGGELFF. The CDR3 DNA follows: TGTGCCAGTAGGCGGACGGGCGGGGAGCTGTTTTTT.

The chain recombines TRBV12-3 or TRBV12-4 with TRBJ2-1; the D is unclear. Trimming left V 4 bases short and J 9 bases short, with 10 bases between. This CDR3 has 12 residues. CDR3: CASSSLRGEQFF. The CDR3 DNA is TGTGCCAGCAGTTCCCTTCGCGGTGAGCAGTTCTTC.

The V gene is TRBV14, the J gene TRBJ1-1; no clear D. This CDR3 has 16 amino acids. Germline V gives CDR1 SGHDN, CDR2 FVKESK. Trimming left V 0 bases short and J 4 bases short, with 15 bases between. For the CDR3, the DNA is TGTGCCAGCAGCCAAGACATTTTGTTTACGGGCACTGAAGCTTTCTTT. Protein product: CASSQDILFTGTEAFF.